Listed here is a single TCR beta chain. Its antigen remains unidentified. This sample was taken from a study of monozygotic twins with inflammatory bowel disease. Points from the study as a whole: The results supported no single strong signal or clonotype associated with IBD.

Germline V CDR1 and CDR2: SGHRS, YFSETQ. CDR3 length: 15 amino acids. TCRdb re-called the 5' RACE reads and shows each CDR3 protein once, DNA omitted. The sample data list about 450,000 distinct CDR3 sequences. The receptor's source is a human donor with ulcerative colitis or Crohn's disease, or a healthy co-twin of an affected twin (not recorded which). The source material was blood. The chain employs TRBV5-1 and TRBJ1-5. CDR3 sequence reads: CASSPEDGGNQPQHF.